This paragraph covers one T cell receptor (beta chain) sequence. This clone registers as medium-sized (0.01 to 0.1%) within its sample. The target of this receptor is not known. No clone much larger than this one lies a single base away; base qualities are absent. The data derive from a study of metastatic and nonmetastatic thyroid tumors (TCRdb year 2020). At the level of the whole study: The researchers compared repertoires between peripheral blood samples and tumor or nodule tissue samples from patients with malignant or benign thyroid disease.

The library came from PCR. The reads were generated on an Illumina HiSeq 4000. The TCR beta-chain CDR3 region of each patient was profiled by high-throughput sequencing. The original methods were these. The researchers built a classifier to tell apart papillary thyroid cancer patients with distant metastasis, based on CDR3 differences among clinicopathological groups. The Shannon index was used to assess repertoire diversity, and the Morisita-Horn index was used to assess tumor-blood repertoire similarity. Clones were called with MiXCR by TCRdb after fastp trimmed the public reads at Q25, and only in-frame beta chains were retained. TCRdb assigned the V and J calls; the authors' analysis was not used. This sample lists 20,000 or so clones; about a quarter were detected once. The ten most abundant clones make up around 5.6% of the sample. The paper as a whole reports these results and caveats: TCR beta diversity was reported as significantly higher in malignant tumors than in benign nodules, in both blood and tumor samples.

No treatment had been received by any patient before thyroid surgery. The study retrospectively analysed patient clinical samples collected from about 2012 to 2019 using T-cell receptor beta sequencing. Specimen: blood. This TCR was recovered from a female donor with papillary thyroid cancer or a benign thyroid nodule (not recorded which). Some clones in this sample may be carry-over from other donors' samples.

The sequence in DNA is TGTGCCAGCTTCAAAACAGGGTTGGGCACTGAAGCTTTCTTT. Its translation reads: CASFKTGLGTEAFF. In this chain, TRBV12-3 or TRBV12-4 is recombined with TRBJ1-1, and TRBD1 may be the D gene, going by 6 matching bases. V sheds 8 bases and J sheds 4 bases, leaving 17 bases between their ends. From the cysteine through the phenylalanine, the CDR3 covers 14 amino acids. The CDR3 DNA has 42 bases and is translated from base 1.